These 5 T cell receptor beta chains were all obtained from the same sample, sequenced in a study of T-cell memory formation after mild COVID-19 (TCRdb year 2021). The library was generated by 5' RACE. The sequencer was an Illumina NovaSeq 6000. Starting from the raw public reads, TCRdb applied fastp trimming at Q25, assembled clones with MiXCR and retained in-frame beta chains. Every entry covers one CDR3 protein and lists the most common genes and DNA from its rows. This sample lists 140,000 or so distinct CDR3 sequences; about 19% were detected once. Under 2.5% of the sample lies in the top ten. Sequenced sample: PBMCs or a T cell subset sorted from them (not recorded which). Receptors originate from an adult woman who had mild COVID-19 (a few samples of this study predate the infection). The sample titles of this study are shuffled in the database, so cell type and time point are left out; the donor was told from shared clones.

This clonotype has more than one count but fewer than ten. CDR3 DNA sequence: TGTGCCAGCAGCTACCCCGGACAGGACTACGAGCAGTACTTC. Protein sequence: CASSYPGQDYEQYF. This chain links TRBV7-8 with TRBJ2-7; 7 bases fit TRBD1. V shed 4 bases and J 3 bases; nucleotides not matched to a gene: 6. Germline CDR1 SGHVS, CDR2 FQNEAQ. This CDR3 contains 14 residues.

This clonotype has just one count. The chain employs TRBV5-1 and TRBJ2-2, with 7 bases aligning to TRBD1. The CDR3 loop spans 12 amino acids. V gave up 4 bases and J gave up 6 bases; unmatched junction bases: 0. Germline V lookup: CDR1 SGHRS, CDR2 YFSETQ. Written as DNA, the CDR3 is TGCGCCAGCAGCCAGGGGGCCGGGGAGCTGTTTTTT. Residues: CASSQGAGELFF.

The chain is built from TRBV24-1 and TRBJ2-2; D remains ambiguous. The germline V gene encodes CDR1 KGHDR and CDR2 SFDVKD. This CDR3 has 11 amino acids. Trimming shortened V by 8 bases and J by 6 bases, and 6 bases separated the two germline ends. The CDR3 region is CATMRSGELFF. CDR3 in DNA: TGTGCCACCATGAGGTCCGGGGAGCTGTTTTTT.

The chain employs TRBV24-1 and TRBJ1-4, with 11 nucleotides matching TRBD1. CDR1 is KGHDR and CDR2 is SFDVKD in the germline V gene. This CDR3 contains 15 residues. After removal of 9 bases from V and 5 bases from J, the junction contained 7 bases not matched to a gene. The CDR3 DNA follows: TGTGCCACCTCAGCCGGGACAGGGGGGAATGAAAAACTGTTTTTT. Encoded protein: CATSAGTGGNEKLFF.

This clonotype was observed a handful of times. The CDR3 bases are TGCGCCAGCAGCCAAGCGGGAGTCTACAATGAGCAGTTCTTC. It yields the protein CASSQAGVYNEQFF. The chain uses TRBV4-1 and TRBJ2-1, with D perhaps TRBD2 (6 bases). The CDR3 consists of 14 residues. Between the trimmed V and J ends, which lost 1 base and 3 bases, there was a span of 7 bases. CDR1 and CDR2 from the germline V gene are MGHRA and YSYEKL.